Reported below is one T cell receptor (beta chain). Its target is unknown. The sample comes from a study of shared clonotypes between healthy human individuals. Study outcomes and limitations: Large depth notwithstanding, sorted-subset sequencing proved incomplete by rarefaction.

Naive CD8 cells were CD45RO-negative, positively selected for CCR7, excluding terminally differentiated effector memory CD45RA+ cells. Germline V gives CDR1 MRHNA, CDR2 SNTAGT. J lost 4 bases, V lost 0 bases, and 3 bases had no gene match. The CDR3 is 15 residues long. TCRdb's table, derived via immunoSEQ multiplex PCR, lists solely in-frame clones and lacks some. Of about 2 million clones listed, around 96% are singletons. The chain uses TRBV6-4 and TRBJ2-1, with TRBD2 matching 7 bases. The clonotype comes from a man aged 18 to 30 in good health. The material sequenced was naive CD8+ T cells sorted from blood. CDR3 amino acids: CASSDSGGPYNEQFF. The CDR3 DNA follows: TGTGCCAGCAGTGACTCGGGAGGGCCGTACAATGAGCAGTTCTTC.